Below are 2 T cell receptor beta chains sequenced from a single sample in a study of T cell responses to AZD1222 COVID-19 vaccine. TCRdb keeps only in-frame clones here, not all; method: immunoSEQ multiplex PCR. The sample carries around 160,000 clones, roughly 90% recorded once. The sample here was peripheral blood, taken on day 0 of AZD1222 vaccination. These TCRs come from an adult in good health.

This clone was picked up one time. The chain employs TRBV5-8 and TRBJ2-5; 7 positions match TRBD1. J was trimmed by 1 base and V by 0 bases; bases with no gene match: 3. Germline V gene data show CDR1 as SGHTS and CDR2 as YDEGEE. CDR3 length equals 15 residues. Here the CDR3 reads CASSLEGTVQETQYF. In DNA, the CDR3 is TGTGCCAGCAGCTTGGAGGGGACAGTCCAAGAGACCCAGTACTTC. Full variable domain (remainder filled in from reference TRBV5-8 and TRBJ2-5): EAGVTQSPTHLIKTRGQQATLRCSPISGHTSVYWYQQALGLGLQFLLWYDEGEERNRGNFPPRFSGRQFPNYSSELNVNALELEDSALYLCASSLEGTVQETQYFGPGTRLLVL.

Only one count was recorded for this clone. The V call is TRBV18, the J call TRBJ2-5; D gene ambiguous. CDR1 KGHSH and CDR2 LQKENI come from the germline V gene. V lost 1 base, J lost 0 bases, and 3 bases lay in between. The CDR3 runs 13 residues. The CDR3 protein is CASSPRDQETQYF. The CDR3, as DNA: TGTGCCAGCTCACCACGGGACCAAGAGACCCAGTACTTC.